The rows below give T cell receptor beta chains drawn from one sample of a study of blood T cells in healthy people across ages. TCRdb recomputed calls from the 5' RACE reads with MiXCR, one row per CDR3 protein. The data show about 1.1 million distinct CDR3 sequences, about two fifths seen once. Sequenced sample: blood. These receptors all stem from a man between 18 and 29 years old in good health. Each CDR3 is given with its conserved first and last residue. Each record gives: clone size, V gene, D gene, J gene, CDR3 protein, CDR3 DNA. A D gene is named only where the DNA matches it firmly. A row's size may be missing; if present it is once, few, many or a size class.

>-|TRBV9|TRBD2|TRBJ2-2
CASSSRDSGEVTGELFF
TGTGCCAGCAGCTCCCGGGATAGCGGGGAGGTCACCGGGGAGCTGTTTTTT
>-|TRBV6-2/TRBV6-3|-|TRBJ2-3
CASSYFRLTSTDTQYF
TGTGCCAGCAGTTACTTTAGGCTCACTAGCACAGATACGCAGTATTTT
>-|TRBV5-5|-|TRBJ2-2
CASSLVSDRTGELFF
TGTGCCAGCAGCTTGGTTTCAGACCGCACCGGGGAGCTGTTTTTT
>-|TRBV4-3|-|TRBJ1-1
CASSQEDLGNTEAFF
TGCGCCAGCAGCCAAGAGGACCTGGGGAACACTGAAGCTTTCTTT
>-|TRBV7-2|TRBD2|TRBJ2-1
CASSLVEAGGTHNEQFF
TGTGCCAGCAGCTTAGTCGAGGCGGGGGGGACCCACAATGAGCAGTTCTTC
>-|TRBV6-6|TRBD1|TRBJ1-2
CASGEQGANGYTF
TGTGCCAGCGGGGAACAGGGGGCGAATGGCTACACCTTC
>few|TRBV7-8|TRBD2|TRBJ2-1
CASSPGLAGSFPYNEQFF
TGTGCCAGCAGCCCAGGGCTAGCGGGGAGCTTTCCCTACAATGAGCAGTTCTTC
>-|TRBV6-2/TRBV6-3|-|TRBJ2-5
CASSDGASETQYF
TGTGCCAGCAGTGACGGGGCTTCGGAGACCCAGTACTTC
>few|TRBV20-1|TRBD2|TRBJ2-1
CSALAGDRFNEQFF
TGCAGTGCTCTCGCGGGGGATCGTTTCAATGAGCAGTTCTTC
>many|TRBV10-3|-|TRBJ2-1
CATADPNEQFF
TGTGCCACTGCTGACCCTAATGAGCAGTTCTTC
>-|TRBV10-3|TRBD2|TRBJ2-4
CAISGLAGALGKNIQYF
TGTGCCATCAGTGGGCTAGCGGGGGCCCTCGGCAAAAACATTCAGTACTTC
>-|TRBV29-1|-|TRBJ2-5
CSVERDWLRAQYF
TGCAGCGTTGAAAGGGACTGGCTCAGGGCCCAGTACTTC
>-|TRBV7-2|TRBD1|TRBJ1-4
CAGSPTGSGEKLFF
TGTGCCGGCAGCCCGACAGGGTCGGGAGAAAAACTGTTTTTT
>-|TRBV4-1|TRBD1|TRBJ1-5
CASSQVGQTQPQHF
TGCGCCAGCAGCCAAGTGGGACAGACTCAGCCCCAGCATTTT
>-|TRBV7-2|-|TRBJ2-1
CASSLNSYEQFF
TGTGCCAGCAGCTTAAATTCCTATGAGCAGTTCTTC
>-|TRBV7-9|-|TRBJ2-3
CASSHTESTKDTQYF
TGTGCCAGCAGTCACACAGAGTCTACTAAAGATACGCAGTATTTT
>-|TRBV20-1|TRBD2|TRBJ2-7
CSARSGTSGPRSYNEQYF
TGCAGTGCTAGATCAGGGACTAGCGGGCCCCGCTCCTACAATGAGCAGTACTTC
>few|TRBV7-2|-|TRBJ1-1
CASSLERQTEAFF
TGTGCCAGCAGCTTAGAACGCCAGACTGAAGCTTTCTTT
>few|TRBV6-2/TRBV6-3|-|TRBJ1-1
CASSYSIPDTEAFF
TGTGCCAGCAGTTACTCGATTCCGGACACTGAAGCTTTCTTT
>few|TRBV10-3|-|TRBJ1-6
CAISTSDNSPLHF
TGTGCCATCAGTACGAGCGATAATTCACCCCTCCACTTT
>few|TRBV3-1|TRBD1|TRBJ1-6
CASSQGQGASPLHF
TGTGCCAGCAGCCAAGGACAGGGGGCTTCACCCCTCCACTTT
>few|TRBV14|TRBD1|TRBJ2-5
CASSQGQGFKQYF
TGTGCCAGCAGCCAAGGACAGGGTTTTAAGCAGTACTTC
>once|TRBV7-2|TRBD1|TRBJ1-5
CASRLGGQGNQPQHF
TGTGCCAGCCGCCTCGGGGGACAGGGAAATCAGCCCCAGCATTTT
>-|TRBV11-2|-|TRBJ1-2
CASSRRSLYGYTF
TGTGCCAGCAGCCGCCGCAGTCTTTATGGTTACACCTTC
>few|TRBV3-1|TRBD1|TRBJ2-7
CASSQEATGAYEQYF
TGTGCCAGCAGCCAAGAGGCGACAGGGGCCTACGAGCAGTACTTC
>-|TRBV11-2|TRBD2|TRBJ2-5
CASSLGGGAFGEQYF
TGTGCCAGCAGCTTAGGCGGGGGGGCATTTGGTGAGCAGTACTTC
>-|TRBV12-3/TRBV12-4|-|TRBJ2-3
CASSPNIRDTQYF
TGTGCCAGCAGTCCAAATATCCGAGATACGCAGTATTTT
>-|TRBV13|-|TRBJ2-7
CASSSPARTGYEQYF
TGTGCCAGCAGTTCCCCGGCTAGGACCGGCTACGAGCAGTACTTC
>few|TRBV4-3|-|TRBJ2-1
CASSQDRLYNEQFF
TGCGCCAGCAGCCAAGATCGGCTATACAATGAGCAGTTCTTC
>many|TRBV20-1|-|TRBJ2-1
CSAAYVGGTENEQFF
TGCAGTGCTGCTTATGTCGGGGGTACTGAGAATGAGCAGTTCTTC
>-|TRBV6-6|TRBD2|TRBJ2-1
CAISAGGRGEQFF
TGTGCCATCTCAGCGGGCGGGAGAGGTGAGCAGTTCTTC
>-|TRBV5-1|-|TRBJ1-1
CASSLVPSEAFF
TGCGCCAGCAGCTTGGTACCTTCTGAAGCTTTCTTT
>-|TRBV4-1|-|TRBJ1-6
CASSQEGASLGFNYNSPLHF
TGCGCCAGCAGCCAAGAGGGGGCGTCTCTAGGTTTCAACTATAATTCACCCCTCCACTTT
>-|TRBV6-2/TRBV6-3|-|TRBJ1-5
CASSYPGHQNQPQHF
TGTGCCAGCAGTTATCCGGGGCACCAAAATCAGCCCCAGCATTTT
>-|TRBV7-8|-|TRBJ2-7
CASSYSIMGWQGTYYEQYF
TGTGCCAGCAGCTATTCAATCATGGGGTGGCAGGGTACCTACTACGAGCAGTACTTC